This TCR beta chain was identified in a study of shared clonotypes between healthy human individuals. The study, taken as a whole, reports: A small donor pool kept down the genetic and exposure-history diversity that was represented.

Turning to this clone: Its antigen is currently unknown.

TCRdb's table, derived via immunoSEQ multiplex PCR, lists solely in-frame clones and lacks some. This sample carries approximately 840,000 clones, 96% of them seen once, and the ten largest clones take over 0.2%. V was clipped by 5 bases and J by 5 bases, with 11 bases between them. The CDR3 has 12 residues. The germline gives CDR1 SGHRS, CDR2 YFSETQ. Terminally differentiated effector memory CD45RA+ cells were excluded by CCR7 positive selection of CD45RO-negative cells. What was sequenced was naive CD8+ T cells sorted from blood. This chain uses TRBV5-1 with TRBJ2-7; D is uncertain. The receptor comes from a man aged 25-45 years in good health. The CDR3 coding sequence is TGCGCCAGCAGGAGAGGAATCGACGAGCAGTACTTC. It translates to CASRRGIDEQYF.